Presented here are 8 T cell receptor beta chains from one specimen sequenced in a study of T cells in pancreatic ductal adenocarcinoma. Surgery without prior neoadjuvant therapy was the treatment of the selected pancreatic ductal adenocarcinoma patients. TCRdb's table, derived via immunoSEQ multiplex PCR, lists solely in-frame clones and lacks some. The sample includes around 16,000 clones, about 93% of them seen just once. Sample: PBMCs. The receptors originated from a human donor with pancreatic ductal adenocarcinoma.

The V call is TRBV11-2, the J call TRBJ1-6, with D possibly matching TRBD1 (6 bases). Trimming cost V 4 bases and J 9 bases, with 16 bases left between them. This CDR3 has 15 residues. Germline V gene sequence: CDR1 SGHAT, CDR2 FQNNGV. The CDR3 loop is CASSSPRGRGSPLHF. The CDR3 DNA is TGTGCCAGCAGCTCCCCCAGGGGTAGAGGTTCACCCCTCCACTTT.

The chain links TRBV7-2 to TRBJ1-2; TRBD1 is a possible D gene (6 bases). The germline V gene has CDR1 SGHTA and CDR2 FQGNSA. The CDR3 is 18 amino acids. V dropped 0 bases and J dropped 0 bases, with 17 bases sitting between them. The CDR3: CASSLARGGPGANYGYTF. As DNA, the CDR3 is TGTGCCAGCAGCTTAGCAAGGGGAGGGCCAGGGGCTAACTATGGCTACACCTTC.

The CDR3 is CASSLVPGALLTEAFF. The DNA of the CDR3 is TGTGCCAGCAGCTTGGTCCCGGGGGCGCTTTTAACTGAAGCTTTCTTT. The rearrangement links TRBV5-4 to TRBJ1-1; possibly TRBD1 for D (6 bases). Per germline, CDR1 SGHNT and CDR2 YYREEE (reference sequence). Trimming removed 0 bases from V and 5 bases from J, with 17 bases in between. This CDR3 spans 16 amino acids. The full variable domain, completed using reference TRBV5-4 and TRBJ1-1, is ETGVTQSPTHLIKTRGQQVTLRCSSQSGHNTVSWYQQALGQGPQFIFQYYREEENGRGNFPPRFSGLQFPNYSSELNVNALELDDSALYLCASSLVPGALLTEAFFGQGTRLTVV.

The chain combines TRBV5-8 with TRBJ1-1; possibly TRBD1 for D (5 bases). The CDR3 is 13 amino acids. Per the germline V gene, CDR1 is SGHTS and CDR2 is YDEGEE. V lost 8 bases, J lost 0 bases, and 11 bases lay in between. The CDR3 loop reads CASGGDLNTEAFF. DNA for the CDR3: TGTGCCAGTGGGGGGGACCTGAACACTGAAGCTTTCTTT.

The CDR3 here is CATRQENYEQYF. CDR3 sequence (DNA): TGTGCCACACGACAGGAGAACTACGAGCAGTACTTC. The J gene is TRBJ2-7, the V gene TRBV10-3, with a tentative D call TRBD1 (6 bases). Germline CDR1 ENHRY, CDR2 SYGVKD. The ends were cut back, 10 bases at V and 3 bases at J, with 13 bases in the middle. The CDR3 is 12 residues long.

The rearrangement joins TRBV7-2 to TRBJ2-1; 8 bases agree with TRBD1. CDR3 length: 15 amino acids. Trimming took 5 bases from V and 3 from J; bases not matched to a gene: 6. Germline CDR1 reads SGHTA; CDR2 reads FQGNSA. The CDR3 bases are TGTGCCAGCAGCCCTCAGGGGGCCGGCTACAATGAGCAGTTCTTC. It is translated as CASSPQGAGYNEQFF.

DNA of the CDR3: TGTGCCAGCAGCCAAGATCGGTTAACTGAAGCTTTCTTT. This sequence encodes CASSQDRLTEAFF. V gene TRBV14 combines with J gene TRBJ1-1, with D hard to call. Trimming took off 0 bases at V and 5 bases at J, with 7 bases between the two ends. The germline V gene encodes CDR1 SGHDN and CDR2 FVKESK. This CDR3 comprises 13 residues. The full variable domain, in which reference TRBV14 and TRBJ1-1 provide the parts outside the CDR3, is EAGVTQFPSHSVIEKGQTVTLRCDPISGHDNLYWYRRVMGKEIKFLLHFVKESKQDESGMPNNRFLAERTGGTYSTLKVQPAELEDSGVYFCASSQDRLTEAFFGQGTRLTVV.

The chain joins TRBV5-6 to TRBJ2-7; 10 bases agree with TRBD1. From germline, CDR1 is SGHDT and CDR2 YYEEEE. This CDR3 contains 18 residues. Trimming at V came to 3 bases and at J to 2 bases, leaving 14 bases not matched to a gene. Here the CDR3 reads CASSSNTGTGDVAYEQYF. CDR3 in DNA: TGTGCCAGCAGCTCAAACACCGGGACAGGGGACGTCGCCTACGAGCAGTACTTC.